The next 8 T cell receptor beta chains were all read from a single sample in a study of shared clonotypes between healthy human individuals. Terminally differentiated effector memory CD45RA+ cells were excluded from the naive CD8 cells, which were CD45RO-negative and positively selected for CCR7. This table comes from immunoSEQ multiplex PCR, and its TCRdb copy is limited to in-frame clones, with some not included. This sample yields some 1,900,000 clones, of which about 95% are seen a single time; more than 0.95% belongs to the top ten. Material for sequencing was naive CD8+ T cells sorted from blood. The receptors come from a man aged 18 to 35 in good health.

V and J are TRBV11-2 and TRBJ2-4; possibly TRBD1 for D (5 bases). Trimming took off 3 bases at V and 0 bases at J, with 15 bases between the two ends. CDR3 length: 17 amino acids. The V gene's germline CDR1 is SGHAT and CDR2 FQNNGV. The CDR3 region has the DNA TGTGCCAGCAGCTTGGGGATTGGGGCGGCAGCCAAAAACATTCAGTACTTC. Translating it yields CASSLGIGAAAKNIQYF.

The chain has TRBV7-9 and TRBJ2-1, with D perhaps TRBD1 or TRBD2 (6 bases each). The CDR3 length is 17 residues. Germline V gene data show CDR1 as SEHNR and CDR2 as FQNEAQ (reference sequence). Trimming pared 5 bases from V and 4 bases from J, leaving 21 bases between. CDR3 DNA sequence: TGTGCCAGCAGCCCCCGGCTAGGGGGGATGAATTACAATGAGCAGTTCTTC. This gives the protein CASSPRLGGMNYNEQFF.

The chain uses TRBV10-1 and TRBJ2-5, with D unresolved. V lost 4 bases and J 3 bases, leaving 6 bases between the germline ends. This CDR3 comprises 12 residues. Germline V gene data show CDR1 as WNHNN and CDR2 as SYGVQD (reference sequence). The CDR3 reads CASSASEETQYF. The CDR3 DNA sequence: TGCGCCAGCAGTGCCTCCGAAGAGACCCAGTACTTC.

V usage is TRBV5-8 and J usage is TRBJ1-5; D not certain. CDR3 length equals 14 residues. Germline values: CDR1 SGHTS, CDR2 YDEGEE. V lost 3 bases to trimming and J lost 2 bases, with 9 bases between them. The CDR3 sequence is CASSSITGNQPQHF. The CDR3 DNA reads as TGTGCCAGCAGCTCGATCACGGGCAATCAGCCCCAGCATTTT.

The chain uses TRBV5-8 and TRBJ1-5; D remains unclear. Trimming left V 1 base short and J 2 bases short, with 19 bases between. The CDR3 loop spans 18 amino acids. Germline CDR1 SGHTS, CDR2 YDEGEE. CDR3 in amino acids: CASSLRPMAPTGNQPQHF. The DNA of the CDR3 is TGTGCCAGCAGCTTGAGGCCGATGGCCCCGACGGGCAATCAGCCCCAGCATTTT. Based on the CDR3 plus reference TRBV5-8 and TRBJ1-5, the full variable domain is EAGVTQSPTHLIKTRGQQATLRCSPISGHTSVYWYQQALGLGLQFLLWYDEGEERNRGNFPPRFSGRQFPNYSSELNVNALELEDSALYLCASSLRPMAPTGNQPQHFGDGTRLSIL.

The chain is built from TRBV10-2 and TRBJ2-7, with 7 positions matching TRBD2. Unmatched junction bases numbered 5, after V lost 2 bases and J lost 1 base. CDR1 is WSHSY, CDR2 SAAADI, per germline. This CDR3 comprises 15 residues. CDR3 protein: CASSEPTSASYEQYF. CDR3 bases: TGCGCCAGCAGTGAGCCAACTAGCGCTTCCTACGAGCAGTACTTC.

As concerns this clone: In the same sample, other DNA sequences code for this CDR3. The chain carries TRBV27 and TRBJ2-7; 7 bases map to TRBD1. V dropped 4 bases and J dropped 3; count of bases not matched to a gene: 3. Germline loops: CDR1 MNHEY, CDR2 SMNVEV (reference sequence). This CDR3 has 13 residues. CDR3: CASSYRDSYEQYF. In nucleotides, the CDR3 is TGTGCCAGCAGTTATCGGGACAGCTACGAGCAGTACTTC.

About this clone itself: This sample also contains other DNA sequences that code for the same CDR3. The chain is built from TRBV7-9 and TRBJ2-7, with 9 bases lining up with TRBD1. With 2 bases clipped from V and 3 bases from J, the junction kept 2 bases outside the gene matches. Germline CDR1 and CDR2: SEHNR and FQNEAQ (reference sequence). The CDR3 loop spans 14 amino acids. CDR3 loop: CASSLPDRGYEQYF. The CDR3 nucleotides read TGTGCCAGCAGCTTACCGGACAGGGGCTACGAGCAGTACTTC. Complete variable domain (other parts from reference TRBV7-9 and TRBJ2-7): DTGVSQNPRHKITKRGQNVTFRCDPISEHNRLYWYRQTLGQGPEFLTYFQNEAQLEKSRLLSDRFSAERPKGSFSTLEIQRTEQGDSAMYLCASSLPDRGYEQYFGPGTRLTVT.